The 13 T cell receptor beta chains below all came from one sample that was sequenced in a study of ipilimumab plus nivolumab after autologous stem cell transplantation. Clones were read by immunoSEQ multiplex PCR, and TCRdb kept only the in-frame ones, dropping some. The repertoire holds around 45,000 clones, with around nine tenths as singletons. The source material was PBMCs, sampled in a trial of ipilimumab plus nivolumab as post-transplant consolidation. These receptors came from a male donor with multiple myeloma.

The gene calls are TRBV7-2 and TRBJ1-4; D possibly corresponds to TRBD1 (5 bases). From germline, CDR1 is SGHTA and CDR2 FQGNSA. V gave up 1 base and J gave up 8 bases, with 8 bases separating them. CDR3 length equals 13 residues. CDR3 nucleotide sequence: TGTGCCAGCAGCTTAGAACGGGGCGAAAAACTGTTTTTT. Its translation is CASSLERGEKLFF.

This rearrangement joins TRBV27 to TRBJ2-3; D remains ambiguous. Trimming pared 5 bases from V and 8 bases from J, leaving 11 bases between. Germline V gene data show CDR1 as MNHEY and CDR2 as SMNVEV (reference sequence). The CDR3 is 12 residues long. In DNA, the CDR3 is TGTGCCAGCAGTCCCAATCTTGGTACGCAGTATTTT. Translating it yields CASSPNLGTQYF.

The V gene is TRBV9, the J gene TRBJ1-4; TRBD1 is a possible D gene (6 bases). The germline V gene encodes CDR1 SGDLS and CDR2 YYNGEE. CDR3 length: 14 residues. Trimming stripped 4 bases from V and 5 bases from J, with 12 bases between. CDR3 protein: CASSPTGWNEKLFF. For the CDR3, the DNA is TGTGCCAGCAGCCCGACAGGATGGAATGAAAAACTGTTTTTT.

J is TRBJ2-7 and V is TRBV5-1; D possibly uses TRBD1 or TRBD2 (5 bases each). Deletions cut 4 bases from V and 0 bases from J, with 17 bases between. This CDR3 has 16 amino acids. The germline CDR1 and CDR2 sequences are SGHRS and YFSETQ. CDR3 sequence (DNA): TGCGCCAGCAGCCTATCCCGGGACGGGCGCTCCTACGAGCAGTACTTC. It codes for CASSLSRDGRSYEQYF.

The chain carries TRBV27 and TRBJ1-2; 9 bases map to TRBD1. The germline V gene encodes CDR1 MNHEY and CDR2 SMNVEV (reference sequence). The ends lost 5 bases at V and 8 bases at J; junction bases unmatched: 9. The CDR3 consists of 14 residues. The CDR3 loop reads CASSTWDRAGGYTF. The CDR3 DNA is TGTGCCAGCAGTACGTGGGACAGGGCGGGCGGCTACACCTTC.

The chain combines TRBV27 with TRBJ2-6; TRBD1 might be the D (6 bases). The CDR3 sequence is 16 residues long. Germline CDR1 reads MNHEY; CDR2 reads SMNVEV (reference sequence). Deletions cut 2 bases from V and 0 bases from J, with 8 bases between. The CDR3, as DNA: TGTGCCAGCAGTTTAATCAGGGGCTCTGGGGCCAACGTCCTGACTTTC. As protein: CASSLIRGSGANVLTF.

The rearrangement uses TRBV6-5 and TRBJ2-2; D assignment may be TRBD1 or TRBD2 (5 bases each). This CDR3 is 14 amino acids long. Germline CDR1 and CDR2: MNHEY and SVGAGI. The V end was cut by 7 bases, the J end by 4 bases, with 13 bases between. The CDR3 loop is CASTRRGSTGELFF. The DNA of the CDR3 is TGTGCCAGCACCCGCCGGGGCAGCACCGGGGAGCTGTTTTTT.

CDR3 sequence reads: CASSREYQETQYF. The CDR3 nucleotides read TGTGCCAGCAGCCGCGAGTACCAAGAGACCCAGTACTTC. This chain uses TRBV7-3 with TRBJ2-5; D gene unclear. The germline V gene encodes CDR1 SGHTA and CDR2 FQGTGA. V was trimmed by 5 bases and J by 0 bases, leaving 7 bases between them. CDR3 length: 13 residues.

This clone turned up a few times. The chain links TRBV11-2 to TRBJ1-5; D is unclear. The V and J ends lost 5 bases and 1 base respectively, with 6 bases between them. This CDR3 region has 13 residues. In germline, CDR1 is SGHAT, CDR2 FQNNGV. The CDR3 sequence: CASSRRSNQPQHF. The CDR3 nucleotides are TGTGCCAGCAGCCGTAGGAGCAATCAGCCCCAGCATTTT.

The chain has TRBV7-2 and TRBJ1-5, with no clear D. CDR1 and CDR2 (germline): SGHTA, FQGNSA. The CDR3 covers 14 residues. Between the trimmed V and J ends, which lost 1 base and 6 bases, there was a span of 10 bases. CDR3 loop: CASSLDLSPQPQHF. The CDR3 bases are TGTGCCAGCAGCTTAGATCTCAGTCCTCAGCCCCAGCATTTT.

This chain joins TRBV2 and TRBJ2-7; unclear D gene. Looked up from germline, CDR1 is SNHLY and CDR2 is FYNNEI. Deletions cut 11 bases from V and 2 bases from J, with 19 bases between. This CDR3 region has 14 residues. DNA of the CDR3: TGTGCCTCCCAAAATGAGACCGTACCCTACGAGCAGTACTTC. Its protein is CASQNETVPYEQYF.

The rearrangement links TRBV28 to TRBJ1-1, with a tentative D call TRBD1 (5 bases). CDR1 MDHEN and CDR2 SYDVKM come from the germline V gene. V lost 4 bases and J lost 4, with 16 bases in between. The CDR3 has 15 residues. CDR3 in DNA: TGTGCCAGCAGTTCCGCCCTCGGGGGGGGCACTGAAGCTTTCTTT. As protein: CASSSALGGGTEAFF.

This clone was seen a handful of times. CDR3 residues: CASSLVDGGRHYGYTF. In DNA, the CDR3 is TGCGCCAGCAGCTTGGTAGATGGGGGACGCCACTATGGCTACACCTTC. This chain links TRBV5-1 with TRBJ1-2, with D maybe TRBD1 (5 bases). The V and J ends lost 0 bases and 3 bases respectively, with 15 bases between them. There are 16 residues in the CDR3. Germline assignment: CDR1 SGHRS and CDR2 YFSETQ.